The following is a TCR beta chain sequence with its context. Measured with immunoSEQ multiplex PCR; TCRdb has only the in-frame clones, and not every one. The sample shows over 200,000 clones, about 83% of them seen only once. These data are taken from a study of blood T cell repertoires in COVID-19. About the study: PBMCs, B-cell-depleted T cells, or T cells were the source of the cDNA or gDNA that made up the material.

Trimming removed 4 bases at V and 2 bases at J, with 5 bases between. The CDR3 contains 12 residues. Germline CDR1 reads MGHDK; CDR2 reads SYGVNS. The rearrangement uses TRBV25-1 and TRBJ1-1; D not certain. Specimen: peripheral blood. The receptor's source is a man aged 55 to 70 who had recovered from COVID-19. CDR3 DNA sequence: TGTGCCAGCAGTGCTTATAACACTGAAGCTTTCTTT. Protein product: CASSAYNTEAFF.